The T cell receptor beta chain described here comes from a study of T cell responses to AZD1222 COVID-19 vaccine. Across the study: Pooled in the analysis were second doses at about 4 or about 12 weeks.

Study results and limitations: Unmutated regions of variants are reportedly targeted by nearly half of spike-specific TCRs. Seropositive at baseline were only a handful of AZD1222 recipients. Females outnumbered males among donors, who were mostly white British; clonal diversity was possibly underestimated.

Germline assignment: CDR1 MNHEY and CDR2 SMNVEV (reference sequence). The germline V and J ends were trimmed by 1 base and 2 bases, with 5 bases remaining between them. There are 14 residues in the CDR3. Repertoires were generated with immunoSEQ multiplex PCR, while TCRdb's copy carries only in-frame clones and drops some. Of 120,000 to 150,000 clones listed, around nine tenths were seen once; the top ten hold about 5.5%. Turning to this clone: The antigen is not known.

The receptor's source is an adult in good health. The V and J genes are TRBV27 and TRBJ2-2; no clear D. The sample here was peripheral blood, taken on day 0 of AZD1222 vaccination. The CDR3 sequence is CASSLYTNTGELFF. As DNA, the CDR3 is TGTGCCAGCAGTTTATACACCAACACCGGGGAGCTGTTTTTT.